The 9 T cell receptor beta chains presented below share a single source sample, sequenced in a study of response to subunit inactivated influenza vaccine. TCRdb re-called the RT-PCR reads through MiXCR, storing one row per CDR3 protein. The repertoire holds a few hundred thousand distinct CDR3 sequences, around 22% seen once, with 10% in the top ten. The starting material was PBMCs from blood, obtained less than 22 months after vaccination. Every receptor here comes from a man aged 50 to 75 who received an inactivated influenza vaccine.

The chain combines TRBV29-1 with TRBJ2-1, with D perhaps TRBD1 (6 bases). Germline assignment: CDR1 SQVTM and CDR2 ANQGSEA. V was clipped by 7 bases and J by 12 bases, with 16 bases between them. The CDR3 has 11 amino acids. The CDR3 protein is CSAGTQTTQFF. In DNA, the CDR3 is TGCAGCGCTGGGACACAGACGACGCAGTTCTTC.

The sample holds many counts of this clonotype. The chain combines TRBV7-2 with TRBJ1-6; D unresolved. The CDR3 runs 17 residues. Trimming left V 0 bases short and J 9 bases short, with 18 bases between. CDR1 and CDR2 from the germline V gene are SGHTA and FQGNSA. CDR3 region: CASSLAPGGKSLSPLHF. The CDR3, as DNA: TGTGCCAGCAGCTTAGCCCCTGGAGGGAAATCACTTTCACCCCTCCACTTT.

This clonotype was counted a few times. This chain uses TRBV4-2 with TRBJ2-7; D might be TRBD2 (7 bases). The CDR3 has 17 amino acids. Germline CDR1 and CDR2: LGHNA and YNFKEQ. V lost 2 bases and J 11 bases, leaving 28 bases between the germline ends. The CDR3 DNA sequence: TGTGCCAGCAGCCAATCAAGTGGCGGGGGCCCACGGTACGTGGAGTACTTC. Translating gives CASSQSSGGGPRYVEYF.

This clonotype was picked up a small number of times. This chain links TRBV29-1 with TRBJ1-2, with 9 bases matching TRBD1. Germline trimming cut 3 bases from V and 4 bases from J; bases unmatched to any gene: 6. The germline V gene encodes CDR1 SQVTM and CDR2 ANQGSEA. The CDR3 consists of 14 residues. The CDR3 bases are TGCAGCGTTGAGGGACAGGGTAGAGGCTATGGCTACACCTTC. It yields the protein CSVEGQGRGYGYTF.

The chain combines TRBV10-3 with TRBJ1-3, with D unresolved. The CDR3 covers 13 residues. CDR1 ENHRY and CDR2 SYGVKD come from the germline V gene. V was trimmed by 4 bases and J by 0 bases, leaving 4 bases between them. In nucleotides, the CDR3 is TGTGCCATCAGTGGGCTCTCTGGAAACACCATATATTTT. Its translation is CAISGLSGNTIYF.

This clonotype was seen more than once but under ten times. The rearrangement joins TRBV4-3 to TRBJ1-5; D is undetermined. Germline lookup yields CDR1 LGHNA and CDR2 YSLEER. This CDR3 has 14 residues. The V end was cut by 0 bases, the J end by 7 bases, with 10 bases between. In nucleotides, the CDR3 is TGCGCCAGCAGCCAAGATAAGGGCGGGCAGCCCCAGCATTTT. Amino acid sequence: CASSQDKGGQPQHF.

This clonotype came up a few times. CDR3 amino acids: CASSLSLAGAFNEQFF. The CDR3 DNA reads as TGTGCCAGCAGTTTATCGCTAGCGGGGGCCTTCAATGAGCAGTTCTTC. The V and J genes are TRBV27 and TRBJ2-1, with TRBD2 identical over 10 bases. The germline CDR1 and CDR2 sequences are MNHEY and SMNVEV (reference sequence). The CDR3 is 16 amino acids. J lost 6 bases, V lost 0 bases, and 5 bases had no gene match.

This clonotype was observed a few times. The V and J genes are TRBV20-1 and TRBJ1-2; D not certain. Trimming stripped 0 bases from V and 2 bases from J, with 13 bases between. Germline values: CDR1 DFQATT, CDR2 SNEGSKA (reference sequence). CDR3 length: 15 residues. The CDR3 nucleotides are TGCAGTGCTAGAGATCAGTTAACACTCAACTATGGCTACACCTTC. Encoded protein: CSARDQLTLNYGYTF.

The chain carries TRBV4-1 and TRBJ1-5, with D possibly matching TRBD1 (6 bases). The V gene's germline CDR1 is MGHRA and CDR2 YSYEKL. The V gene lost 2 bases and the J gene lost 6 bases, with 14 bases spanning the gap. The CDR3 has 15 residues. The CDR3 sequence: CASSQIAGASQPQHF. The CDR3 coding sequence is TGCGCCAGCAGCCAAATTGCAGGGGCAAGTCAGCCCCAGCATTTT.